A single T cell receptor (beta chain) is shown here with its context. Its antigen remains unknown. The data stem from a study of blood T cells in healthy people across ages. General study findings and limits: Naive T cell percentage showed a strong correlation with the diversity of TCR beta.

The authors ran a second PCR of about 7 to 11 cycles using a sample-barcoded 5' primer and a J-beta primer mix. Each cDNA molecule was tagged by a template-switch adaptor with 12 random nucleotides. Every sample gave at least 3 million paired-end reads containing CDR3. TCRdb reprocessed the 5' RACE reads via MiXCR and lists one record per CDR3 protein. The sample includes approximately 730,000 distinct CDR3 sequences, roughly 43% of them seen just once. CDR1 is ENHRY and CDR2 is SYGVKD in the germline V gene. The length of the CDR3 is 15 residues. Trimming cost V 6 bases and J 6 bases, with 18 bases left between them.

The sequencing input was blood. The origin of this receptor is a woman aged 55-69 years in good health. The V and J genes are TRBV10-3 and TRBJ1-5; D possibly corresponds to TRBD1 (5 bases). The CDR3 sequence is CAISPRMGEGQPQHF. The CDR3 region has the DNA TGTGCCATCAGCCCCAGGATGGGGGAGGGTCAGCCCCAGCATTTT.